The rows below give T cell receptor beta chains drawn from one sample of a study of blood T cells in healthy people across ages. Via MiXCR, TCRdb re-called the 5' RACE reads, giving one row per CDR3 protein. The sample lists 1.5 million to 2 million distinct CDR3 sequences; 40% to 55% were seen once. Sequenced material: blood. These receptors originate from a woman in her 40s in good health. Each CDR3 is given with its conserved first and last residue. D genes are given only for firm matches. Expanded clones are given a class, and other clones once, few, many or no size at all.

CASSLFTSSYNSPLHF TGTGCCAGCAGCTTATTTACAAGCTCCTATAATTCACCCCTCCACTTT NA TRBJ1-6 TRBV7-9 NA
CASSGFSPEQFF TGTGCCAGCAGTGGTTTTAGCCCTGAGCAGTTCTTC NA TRBJ2-1 TRBV2 NA
CATTSAYTEAFF TGTGCCACCACCAGCGCATACACTGAAGCTTTCTTT NA TRBJ1-1 TRBV28 NA
CASSLDPTGKNSPLHF TGTGCCAGCAGCTTAGATCCGACAGGGAAAAATTCACCCCTCCACTTT NA TRBJ1-6 TRBV7-2 TRBD1
CASSEPGQGAGNEQFF TGTGCCAGCAGTGAACCAGGACAGGGGGCGGGCAATGAGCAGTTCTTC NA TRBJ2-1 TRBV25-1 TRBD1
CASSLGVQGATGELFF TGCGCCAGCAGCTTGGGAGTACAGGGGGCCACCGGGGAGCTGTTTTTT NA TRBJ2-2 TRBV5-1 TRBD1
CASTLLTGTGIYGYTF TGTGCCAGCACCCTCCTAACCGGGACAGGCATCTATGGCTACACCTTC NA TRBJ1-2 TRBV6-2/TRBV6-3 TRBD1
CASSPTGWDQPQHF TGTGCCAGCAGTCCGACAGGGTGGGATCAGCCCCAGCATTTT NA TRBJ1-5 TRBV28 TRBD1
CASRDDREAKNIQYF TGTGCCAGCAGGGACGACAGGGAAGCCAAAAACATTCAGTACTTC many TRBJ2-4 TRBV12-3/TRBV12-4 TRBD1
CSIRTSGGALNEQFF TGCAGCATCCGGACTAGCGGGGGGGCTTTAAATGAGCAGTTCTTC NA TRBJ2-1 TRBV29-1 TRBD2
CSARAATGQGYNEQFF TGCAGTGCTAGGGCTGCCACGGGACAGGGCTACAATGAGCAGTTCTTC NA TRBJ2-1 TRBV20-1 TRBD1
CASSPQRGNSPLHF TGTGCCAGCAGTCCCCAACGGGGAAATTCACCCCTCCACTTT NA TRBJ1-6 TRBV7-2 NA
CSAIGDRTNYGYTF TGCAGTGCTATAGGGGACAGAACTAACTATGGCTACACCTTC NA TRBJ1-2 TRBV20-1 TRBD1
CASSQGDLGTSDSTDTQYF TGTGCCAGCAGCCAAGGAGACTTAGGGACTAGCGACAGCACAGATACGCAGTATTTT NA TRBJ2-3 TRBV4-2 TRBD2
CASSLWGGTGETQYF TGTGCCAGCAGCTTGTGGGGGGGCACCGGAGAGACCCAGTACTTC NA TRBJ2-5 TRBV5-6 NA
CSARDKWDQPQHF TGCAGTGCTAGAGATAAGTGGGATCAGCCCCAGCATTTT NA TRBJ1-5 TRBV20-1 NA
CASSPPGTLHEQYF TGTGCCAGCAGTCCTCCGGGAACCCTGCACGAGCAGTACTTC NA TRBJ2-7 TRBV28 NA
CASSFRVDYGYTF TGTGCCAGCAGCTTTAGAGTGGACTATGGCTACACCTTC NA TRBJ1-2 TRBV7-2 NA
CASSRTGTYQETQYF TGTGCCAGCAGCCGTACCGGGACGTACCAAGAGACCCAGTACTTC few TRBJ2-5 TRBV4-2 NA
CSASRTSGGPYQETQYF TGCAGTGCTAGTAGGACTAGCGGGGGCCCGTACCAAGAGACCCAGTACTTC NA TRBJ2-5 TRBV20-1 TRBD2
CASSKGGIQRKSPLHF TGTGCCAGCAGTAAAGGGGGCATCCAACGTAAGTCACCCCTCCACTTT NA TRBJ1-6 TRBV25-1 TRBD1
CASSVDRGSDEQYF TGCGCCAGCAGCGTGGACAGGGGTTCAGATGAGCAGTACTTC NA TRBJ2-7 TRBV5-1 TRBD1
CASSPSGTGPHYGYTF TGTGCCAGCAGTCCATCCGGGACAGGGCCCCACTATGGCTACACCTTC few TRBJ1-2 TRBV27 TRBD1
CASSLGGQGRKSEQYF TGTGCCAGCAGCTTAGGAGGACAGGGCCGCAAGAGCGAGCAGTACTTC NA TRBJ2-7 TRBV7-9 TRBD1
CSAGTGGQPQHF TGCAGCGCCGGGACAGGGGGTCAGCCCCAGCATTTT NA TRBJ1-5 TRBV29-1 TRBD1
CASSQTSGTYEQYF TGCGCCAGCAGCCAAACTAGCGGGACCTACGAGCAGTACTTC NA TRBJ2-7 TRBV4-1 TRBD2
CSAPNLETQYF TGCAGTGCGCCTAACTTAGAGACCCAGTACTTC few TRBJ2-5 TRBV20-1 NA
CASSLTGGVNTEAFF TGTGCCAGCAGTCTGACAGGGGGGGTTAACACTGAAGCTTTCTTT NA TRBJ1-1 TRBV27 TRBD1
CASSLGGGIRAEKLFF TGTGCCAGCAGCTTAGGGGGGGGCATTCGAGCTGAAAAACTGTTTTTT NA TRBJ1-4 TRBV7-9 NA
CASSYRDRPYNEQFF TGTGCCAGTTCCTACCGGGACAGACCCTACAATGAGCAGTTCTTC NA TRBJ2-1 TRBV27 TRBD1
CASSQGLLGTGELFF TGCGCCAGCAGCCAAGGTCTCCTAGGGACCGGGGAGCTGTTTTTT NA TRBJ2-2 TRBV4-3 NA
CASSRGAHNEKLFF TGTGCCAGCAGCAGAGGGGCTCATAATGAAAAACTGTTTTTT few TRBJ1-4 TRBV13 NA
CASSLAHRLYEQYF TGTGCCAGCAGCTTAGCTCATAGGTTATACGAGCAGTACTTC NA TRBJ2-7 TRBV13 NA
CASSLALAGGIQETQYF TGTGCCAGCAGCTTAGCGTTAGCGGGGGGTATCCAAGAGACCCAGTACTTC NA TRBJ2-5 TRBV7-6 TRBD2
CASSFGSSTNYGYTF TGTGCCAGCAGTTTCGGCAGTAGTACTAACTATGGCTACACCTTC few TRBJ1-2 TRBV12-3/TRBV12-4 NA
CASSLDRSSSYNEQFF TGTGCCAGCAGCTTAGACCGGAGCAGCTCCTACAATGAGCAGTTCTTC many TRBJ2-1 TRBV7-2 NA
CASCQGSQGTDTQYF TGCGCCAGCTGCCAAGGATCGCAGGGCACAGATACGCAGTATTTT NA TRBJ2-3 TRBV4-3 NA